This note documents a single T cell receptor (beta chain) sequence. Its target antigen remains unknown. No clone much larger than this one lies a single base away; base qualities are absent. This entry comes from a study of cytomegalovirus exposure and HLA in healthy donors (dated 2017 in TCRdb). Some background on the complete study: An earlier analysis of 587 of the donors reported more than 250 Gb of sequence data and 117 million unique TCR beta sequences from 150 million to 200 million T cells. An early release covering about 600 HLA-typed donors comprised roughly 300 gigabases of sequencing data and some 79 million unique TCR sequences. Of the roughly 400 genotyped donors, approximately 83% fell in the genetic ancestry cluster associated with self-reported Caucasian donors. The study was designed to test whether signatures of past pathogen exposure could be identified by cataloging public T cell receptors. The T cell repertoires of several hundred subjects were profiled by immunosequencing and related to cytomegalovirus serostatus. A separate validation cohort of roughly 120 different subjects was used in addition to the roughly 640-subject first cohort. To predict cytomegalovirus infection status, the study combined high-throughput TCR immunosequencing, statistical association of individual TCRs with disease status, and machine learning. In a later analysis, previously published TCR beta repertoires from 600 to 850 donors were re-analyzed and high-resolution HLA genotyping was added so that TCR occurrence patterns could be studied. The later analysis used no new phenotypic data to find candidate immune exposures, relying instead on TCR beta sequences and their occurrence across donors. In an earlier analysis of several hundred of the donors, high-throughput TCR beta sequencing was used to judge whether each TCR beta V gene segment behaved as functional or pseudogenic. Alongside the repertoire data, information on donor age, sex, ethnicity and CMV serostatus was compiled. A later genetic analysis used genome-wide SNP genotypes for about 60% of the 666 donors, treating that subset as a discovery cohort. Every discovery cohort repertoire had been produced on one sequencing platform. HLA typing covered class I and class II loci at four-digit resolution. Typing coverage differed by locus: A, B, C, DRB1 and DQB1 were typed in about 620-640 donors, DQA1 in 522, DPA1 in some 600, and DPB1 in 472. Roughly 5 DR-DQ haplotypes were handled as single units for association and clustering, since linkage in the cohort was strong. Among 300 to 500 genotyped donors of the cohort, an average of approximately 200,000 unique TCR beta nucleotide sequences was sequenced per donor, of which about 19% were non-productive.

Summary of the overall study and its limitations: A later analysis found that most CMV-associated TCR beta chains appeared HLA-restricted, with HLA associations seemingly driven largely by CMV exposure. Correlated functional status among segregating V segments might reflect linkage disequilibrium, but an unknown experimental factor could not be ruled out. In a later analysis, the rate of TCR association differed among HLA loci, with DRB1 alleles having the most associated TCRs and HLA-C alleles having the fewest. The study gave a list of some 150 TCR beta chains associated with cytomegalovirus. According to a later analysis, parvovirus B19, influenza, CMV and Epstein-Barr virus appeared linked to several top co-occurrence clusters. Because some donors lacked HLA typing at each locus, the association tests relied only on the typed subset. A few of the identified cytomegalovirus-associated TCR beta chains were confirmed in vitro to be specific for cytomegalovirus antigens. Assigning TCR associations to individual alleles was difficult when HLA alleles, especially DR and DQ, strongly co-occurred. The cohort was sequenced for TCR beta chains only, and without alpha or paired-chain data the features that could be detected were limited. The classifier was reported to diagnose cytomegalovirus status with high specificity and sensitivity in both the original cohort and the validation cohort. Sequencing depth was assumed to be roughly uniform across donors in the presence/absence analyses, though that assumption may not hold. Because counts were too low, under 20 rarely observed V segments, including chromosome 9 orphons, were left out of the earlier analysis of 500 to 650 of the donors. A later genetic analysis reported fewer N-insertions in productive TCRs among donors in an Asian-associated ancestry cluster than the roughly 620-donor mean. In an earlier analysis of fewer than 700 of the donors, most TCR beta V segments appeared in productive rearrangements about 87% or about 30% of the time, broadly matching IMGT annotations. For the cohort, immune exposure information was limited to CMV serostatus. The authors suggested that the approach could potentially be generalized to other disease states and immunological phenotypes. A further reported finding was that TCR beta sequences accurately predicted the HLA-A and HLA-B alleles for most subjects in the first cohort. In a later genetic analysis, a missense DCLRE1C variant was associated with V-gene and J-gene trimming of TCR beta chains, and the association was replicated in an independent cohort. In a later analysis, HLA-associated TCR beta chains were found to be more clonally expanded and to have lower generation probabilities than equally common non-associated chains. A group of highly shared sequence variants was considered likely to be a technical artifact of the sequencing pipeline. At a false discovery rate of 0.05, a later analysis linked some 18,000 TCR beta sequences to specific HLA alleles. Because the 87-base-pair reads could not distinguish some IMGT-functional V segments, including TRBV6-2 and TRBV6-3, those segments were excluded. While some public TCRs were present in many individuals, most TCR sequences turned up only very rarely across donors.

The library was built by means of the immunoSEQ multiplex PCR assay. The multiplex PCR relied on a mix of 60 forward primers for TCR Vbeta segments and 13 reverse primers for TCR Jbeta segments. The CDR3 region of rearranged TCR beta genes was amplified from genomic DNA with a multiplex PCR assay. Amplified TCR beta libraries were sequenced as 87-base-pair reads on the Illumina HiSeq System. The study's own analysis went as follows. A later analysis tallied roughly 78 million unique TCR beta chains across the 550 to 850 repertoires, and about 12 million of those chains were shared by two or more donors. A nearest-neighbor algorithm error-corrected the raw reads and collapsed the reads into unique sequences, merging closely related sequences to remove PCR and sequencing errors. CDR3 sequences were aligned to IMGT reference sequences to assign V, D and J gene segments. Each retained sequence needed at least a six-nucleotide match to both a V gene segment and a J gene segment. A rearrangement counted as productive if the CDR3 had no stop codons and remained in frame with V and J, and every other rearrangement counted as non-productive. CDR3 was defined by IMGT convention, running from the second conserved V-encoded cysteine to the conserved J-encoded phenylalanine. Sequences without an unambiguous match to a single V gene segment were excluded from the earlier analysis of several hundred of the donors. An earlier analysis of several hundred of the donors classified V segments as functional when productive rearrangements were above 56.7% and as segregating when the standard deviation between donors was above 5%. A statistical classification framework was built for diagnosing cytomegalovirus status from the catalog of TCR beta chain sequences. In a later analysis, V and J genes were assigned by comparing TCR nucleotide sequences against IMGT/GENE-DB human TR gene sequences. Using the TCRdist pipeline, a later analysis assigned CDR3 sequences along with most-parsimonious VDJ recombination scenarios. In a later analysis, each TCR beta chain was defined by its CDR3 amino acid sequence together with its V-gene family, and reads lacking a unique V-gene family were excluded. To address suspected cross-contamination and a sequencing artifact, a later analysis removed around 590 highly shared, low-generation-probability nucleotide sequences. For each public chain, a later analysis derived a clonal expansion index from normalized ranks of inferred template counts within each repertoire. In a later analysis, generation probabilities were computed using a VDJ recombination model fitted to out-of-frame rearrangements, and the results were checked against IGoR. In a later analysis, TCR-TCR, TCR-HLA and TCR-CMV co-occurrence was scored with hypergeometric tests, and a repertoire-size bias correction was applied to TCR pairs. A later analysis estimated false discovery rates by permuting HLA or CMV assignments 20 times. In a later analysis, co-occurring TCRs were grouped with DBSCAN, and TCRdist sequence similarity was added when clustering was performed within HLA-allele-positive subsets. Repertoires with fewer than 30,000 or more than 120,000 public chains were left out of co-occurrence clustering, as were roughly five repertoires with anomalous nucleotide sharing. The clones in this table, taken by TCRdb from immuneACCESS, are in-frame only. Not every clone is retained; where verified, under half of the shortfall comes from an unresolved V gene, and the cause of the rest is unknown. That table gives V, J and clone size, and the DNA gave D and trimming. Within this sample are 150,000 or so clones, with roughly 64% of them counted one time only. The ten largest make up less than 3.5% of the sample.

In total, fewer than 750 healthy bone marrow donors made up the cohort. All cohort members were sampled while nominally healthy, although unrecorded immune exposures were likely present. The donor was CMV seropositive and belonged to the group of around 300 seropositive cohort members. Every donor gave a peripheral blood sample, and the peripheral blood mononuclear cells from that sample were used for TCR beta sequencing. Genomic DNA extraction from the blood cell samples was performed with the Qiagen DNeasy Blood Extraction Kit. A distance of 5 bases separates the germline ends of V and J, which lose 5 bases and 9 bases respectively. The CDR3 contains 10 residues, cysteine and phenylalanine counted. Only CDR3 DNA is held: 30 bases, read in frame from base 1. CDR1 and CDR2 were assigned from the germline V gene (reference sequence) as LNHDA and SQIVND.

This sequence was found in a woman aged 25 to 39 in good health and CMV-seropositive. The chain joins TRBV19 to TRBJ1-5; too little of a D gene remains to name it. Sequences were obtained from PBMCs. The CDR3 loop reads CASSWAPQHF. The bases read TGTGCCAGTAGTTGGGCGCCCCAGCATTTT.